This T cell receptor (beta chain) derives from a study of T cells in Graves' hyperthyroidism and ophthalmopathy. Trimming left V 1 base short and J 3 bases short, with 15 bases between. The CDR3 is 15 residues long. The germline V gene encodes CDR1 DFQATT and CDR2 SNEGSKA (reference sequence). Researchers took RNA transcripts and amplified the TCR beta CDR3 regions from them. TCR CDR3 underwent first-round RT-PCR with the HTBI primer set. A single record per CDR3 protein comes from TCRdb applying MiXCR to the multiplex PCR reads. The data show around 660,000 distinct CDR3 sequences, with 45% seen just once and about 7.2% held by the top ten.

This chain links TRBV20-1 with TRBJ1-2; D possibly corresponds to TRBD1 (6 bases). The material sequenced was peripheral blood or thyroid tissue (not recorded which). The TCR comes from an adult man with Graves' disease, either hyperthyroidism or ophthalmopathy (not recorded which). CDR3 in DNA: TGCAGTGCTAGAGGCTGGGTCAGGGGAGACTATGGCTACACCTTC. Translated: CSARGWVRGDYGYTF.